The clone carrying this T cell receptor beta chain has only a few counts. This entry comes from a study of blood T cells in healthy people across ages. Germline CDR1 and CDR2: SGHRS and YFSETQ. Trimming removed 1 base at V and 1 base at J, with 13 bases between. This CDR3 contains 16 residues. Donation came from healthy Caucasian individuals in Russia who were aged 6 to 90. Using a J-beta primer mix together with a sample-barcoded 5' primer, a second PCR was run for about 7 to 12 cycles. In TCRdb, the 5' RACE reads were re-called with MiXCR into one record per CDR3 protein. The top ten clones hold 20% to 25% of a sample with 910,000 or so distinct CDR3 sequences, roughly 51% of them seen once.

The chain combines TRBV5-1 with TRBJ2-3; unclear D gene. The receptor was derived from a woman aged 55-69 years in good health. Sample: blood. The CDR3 protein is CASSLPDGIRTDTQYF. CDR3 DNA sequence: TGCGCCAGCAGCTTGCCGGATGGGATCCGCACAGATACGCAGTATTTT.